This T cell receptor (beta chain) was retrieved from a study of CD8 T cells in ankylosing spondylitis. From the 5' RACE reads, TCRdb called clonotypes with MiXCR, one entry per CDR3 protein. The repertoire includes more than 200,000 distinct CDR3 sequences, roughly 25% of them detected once, and roughly 0.67% sits in the top ten. This clonotype was detected only a few times. The sequence was collected from a male donor with ankylosing spondylitis or in good health (not recorded which). Sequencing was performed on blood, either unsorted or a sorted T cell fraction (not recorded which).

CDR3 protein: CSAVEGSGPQHF. The CDR3 DNA reads as TGCAGTGCTGTAGAGGGCAGCGGTCCCCAGCATTTT. V and J are TRBV20-1 and TRBJ1-5; no clear D gene. The CDR3 runs to 12 residues. V was clipped by 5 bases and J by 10 bases, with 15 bases between them. Germline CDR1 reads DFQATT; CDR2 reads SNEGSKA (reference sequence).